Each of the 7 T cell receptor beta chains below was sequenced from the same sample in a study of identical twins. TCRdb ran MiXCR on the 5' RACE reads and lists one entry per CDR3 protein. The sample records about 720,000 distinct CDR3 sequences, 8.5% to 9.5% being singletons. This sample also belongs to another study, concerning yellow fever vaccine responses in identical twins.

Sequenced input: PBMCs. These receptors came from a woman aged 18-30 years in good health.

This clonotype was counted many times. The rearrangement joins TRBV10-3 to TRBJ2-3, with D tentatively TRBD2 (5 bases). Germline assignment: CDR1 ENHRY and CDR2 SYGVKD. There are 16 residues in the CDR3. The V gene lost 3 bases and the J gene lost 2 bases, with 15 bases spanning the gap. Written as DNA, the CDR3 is TGTGCCATCAGTGATCGAGGGAACCCCACCACAGATACGCAGTATTTT. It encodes CAISDRGNPTTDTQYF.

CDR3 nucleotide sequence: TGTGCCAGCAGCTTAGCTAGCGGCAGGGGAGATACGCAGTATTTT. Its translation: CASSLASGRGDTQYF. The genes are TRBV11-2 and TRBJ2-3; D might be TRBD2 (7 bases). V lost 1 base and J lost 5, with 13 bases in between. This CDR3 is built from 15 residues. Germline V gene lookup returns CDR1 SGHAT and CDR2 FQNNGV. Full variable domain (rest looked up from reference TRBV11-2 and TRBJ2-3): EAGVAQSPRYKIIEKRQSVAFWCNPISGHATLYWYQQILGQGPKLLIQFQNNGVVDDSQLPKDRFSAERLKGVDSTLKIQPAKLEDSAVYLCASSLASGRGDTQYFGPGTRLTVL.

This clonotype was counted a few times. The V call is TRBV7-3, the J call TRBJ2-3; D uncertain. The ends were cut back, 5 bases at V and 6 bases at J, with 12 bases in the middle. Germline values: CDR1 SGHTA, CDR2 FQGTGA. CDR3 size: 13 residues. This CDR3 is CASSPGLWDTQYF. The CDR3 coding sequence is TGTGCCAGCAGCCCCGGCCTCTGGGATACGCAGTATTTT.

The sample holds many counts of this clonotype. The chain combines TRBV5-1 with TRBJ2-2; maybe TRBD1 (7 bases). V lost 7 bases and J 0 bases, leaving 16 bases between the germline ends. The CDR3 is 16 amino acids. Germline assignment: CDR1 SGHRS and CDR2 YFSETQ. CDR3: CASGGTDISNTGELFF. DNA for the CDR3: TGCGCCAGCGGCGGGACAGATATTTCGAACACCGGGGAGCTGTTTTTT. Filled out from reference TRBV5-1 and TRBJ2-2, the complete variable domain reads KAGVTQTPRYLIKTRGQQVTLSCSPISGHRSVSWYQQTPGQGLQFLFEYFSETQRNKGNFPGRFSGRQFSNSRSEMNVSTLELGDSALYLCASGGTDISNTGELFFGEGSRLTVL.

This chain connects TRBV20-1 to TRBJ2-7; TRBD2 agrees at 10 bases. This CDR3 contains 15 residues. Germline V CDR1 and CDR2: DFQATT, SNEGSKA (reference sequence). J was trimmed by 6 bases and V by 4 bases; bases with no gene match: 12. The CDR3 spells CSATPYSGRAREQYF. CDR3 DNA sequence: TGCAGTGCTACCCCCTACAGCGGGAGGGCCCGCGAGCAGTACTTC.

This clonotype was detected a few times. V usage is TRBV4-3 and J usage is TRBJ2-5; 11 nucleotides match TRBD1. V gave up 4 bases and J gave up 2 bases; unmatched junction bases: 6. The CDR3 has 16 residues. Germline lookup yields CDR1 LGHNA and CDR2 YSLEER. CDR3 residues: CASSPTGTGGQETQYF. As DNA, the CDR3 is TGCGCCAGCAGCCCCACGGGGACAGGGGGGCAAGAGACCCAGTACTTC.

The CDR3 is CASQLGRRYEQYF. In nucleotides, the CDR3 is TGTGCCAGTCAATTGGGCAGGCGGTACGAGCAGTACTTC. This sequence joins TRBV6-1 and TRBJ2-7; D not resolved. CDR1 MNHNS and CDR2 SASEGT come from the germline V gene. Between the trimmed V and J ends, which lost 9 bases and 4 bases, there was a span of 16 bases. The CDR3 runs to 13 residues.